The present TCR beta chain was sequenced within a study of OX40 agonist ivuxolimab in advanced cancers. Whole-study results and caveats: Clonal expansion from baseline to week 6 occurred in both CD4+ and CD8+ T cells. The authors also found low normalized T-cell clonal expansion in some nonresponders.

Some clones are missing from TCRdb's copy, which holds only in-frame ones; the method was immunoSEQ multiplex PCR. The sample has around 60,000 clones, 89% seen once. As to this clone: Its target is not known.

Sample: CD4+ or CD8+ T cells sorted from blood, taken in a trial of the OX40 agonist ivuxolimab. This receptor was obtained from an adult with an advanced solid tumor such as melanoma, head and neck, liver or kidney cancer.

CDR3 amino acids: CASSGKGSSSYNEQFF. CDR3 DNA sequence: TGTGCCAGCAGTGGTAAAGGGTCAAGCTCCTACAATGAGCAGTTCTTC. This sequence joins TRBV25-1 and TRBJ2-1; D not certain. This CDR3 contains 16 residues. V lost 4 bases, J lost 0 bases, and 13 bases lay in between. Germline loops: CDR1 MGHDK, CDR2 SYGVNS.